The 14 T cell receptor beta chains in this list originate from one sample, sequenced in a study of CD8+ T cells in alopecia areata. Documented treatment: oral pan-JAK inhibitor, 5-10 mg twice daily. Extraction of RNA preceded its reverse transcription into cDNA, which served as the sequencing template. Sequencing used immunoSEQ multiplex PCR; TCRdb keeps in-frame clones, though not all of them. The profile shows fewer than 250,000 clones, around 66% of them singletons. The sample in question was CD4+ T cells sorted from blood, obtained at week 4, from a patient treated with tofacitinib. These TCRs come from a human donor with alopecia areata.

V is TRBV2 and J is TRBJ2-2, with D hard to call. The V and J ends lost 6 bases and 5 bases respectively, with 16 bases between them. The CDR3 covers 15 residues. In germline, CDR1 is SNHLY, CDR2 FYNNEI. DNA of the CDR3: TGTGCCAGCAGAAACACACCGGTCAAGACCGGGGAGCTGTTTTTT. Translation gives CASRNTPVKTGELFF.

Only one count was recorded for this clone. The chain employs TRBV30 and TRBJ2-1, with D maybe TRBD1 (5 bases). Trimming pared 0 bases from V and 6 bases from J, leaving 6 bases between. This CDR3 contains 12 residues. Germline CDR1 and CDR2: GTSNPN and SVGIG (reference sequence). Here the CDR3 DNA reads TGTGCCTGGAGTGTAGACAGCAATGAGCAGTTCTTC. It translates to CAWSVDSNEQFF.

This clone showed up many times. The chain is built from TRBV11-2 and TRBJ2-3, with 7 bases fitting TRBD1. The CDR3 length is 14 residues. V shed 5 bases, J shed 1 base, and the junction held 3 bases outside the gene matches. CDR1 and CDR2 from the germline V gene are SGHAT and FQNNGV. The CDR3 loop reads CASSRQGGTDTQYF. The CDR3 nucleotides are TGTGCCAGCAGCCGACAGGGCGGCACAGATACGCAGTATTTT.

This clone was detected a few times. The chain is built from TRBV30 and TRBJ2-6; no definite D call. CDR3 length equals 14 residues. Germline CDR1 and CDR2: GTSNPN and SVGIG (reference sequence). Trimming stripped 5 bases from V and 4 bases from J, with 12 bases between. The CDR3 region has the DNA TGTGCCTGGGGAAGGCTGGGCGGGGCCAACGTCCTGACTTTC. It yields the protein CAWGRLGGANVLTF.

The chain couples TRBV5-1 to TRBJ2-7, with 12 nucleotides matching TRBD1. Germline V gene sequence: CDR1 SGHRS, CDR2 YFSETQ. The CDR3 extends over 16 amino acids. V shed 3 bases and J 11 bases; nucleotides not matched to a gene: 15. The CDR3: CASSSQGPGQGALEYF. The CDR3 region has the DNA TGCGCCAGCAGCTCACAAGGCCCGGGACAGGGGGCATTGGAGTACTTC. The full variable domain, completed using reference TRBV5-1 and TRBJ2-7, is KAGVTQTPRYLIKTRGQQVTLSCSPISGHRSVSWYQQTPGQGLQFLFEYFSETQRNKGNFPGRFSGRQFSNSRSEMNVSTLELGDSALYLCASSSQGPGQGALEYFGPGTRLTVT.

The J gene is TRBJ2-3, the V gene TRBV7-9, with D hard to call. The germline CDR1 and CDR2 sequences are SEHNR and FQNEAQ (reference sequence). Between the trimmed V and J ends, which lost 5 bases and 1 base, there was a span of 7 bases. The CDR3 has 13 amino acids. In DNA, the CDR3 is TGTGCCAGCAGCAGGGAAGGCACAGATACGCAGTATTTT. Translated, it gives CASSREGTDTQYF.

This clone was seen more than once but under ten times. The V and J genes are TRBV29-1 and TRBJ2-3; 8 bases agree with TRBD2. The germline V gene has CDR1 SQVTM and CDR2 ANQGSEA. The CDR3 extends over 14 amino acids. Losses at the gene ends were 5 bases for V and 3 bases for J; bases not matched to a gene: 7. The CDR3 DNA reads as TGCAGCGTTCGGGGACTAGGACGAACAGATACGCAGTATTTT. Translating it yields CSVRGLGRTDTQYF.

The genes are TRBV6-6 and TRBJ2-3, with 7 bases matching TRBD1. CDR1 is MNHNY and CDR2 is SVGAGI in the germline V gene (reference sequence). The V gene end was trimmed by 7 bases and the J gene end by 4 bases; junction bases not matched to a gene: 8. This CDR3 has 14 amino acids. CDR3 nucleotides: TGTGCCAGCACGACGGGACAGAGTTCAGATACGCAGTATTTT. Encoded protein: CASTTGQSSDTQYF.

J is TRBJ1-3 and V is TRBV6-6; D is undetermined. Trimming removed 2 bases from V and 7 bases from J, with 3 bases in between. CDR1 and CDR2 (germline): MNHNY, SVGAGI (reference sequence). There are 11 residues in the CDR3. The CDR3 spells CASSYVNTIYF. The CDR3 bases are TGTGCCAGCAGTTACGTGAACACCATATATTTT.

The chain couples TRBV7-2 to TRBJ2-1; TRBD1 matches at 9 bases. This CDR3 has 13 residues. The V and J ends lost 6 bases and 9 bases, in that order; junction bases with no gene match: 6. Germline loops: CDR1 SGHTA, CDR2 FQGNSA. CDR3 DNA: TGTGCCAGCAGTGGACAGGGGTTGGCTGAGCAGTTCTTC. Amino acid sequence: CASSGQGLAEQFF.

CDR3 bases: TGTGCCACCAGCATAGACAGGGGGGGTTTGGATCAGCCCCAGCATTTT. It translates to CATSIDRGGLDQPQHF. V is TRBV15 and J is TRBJ1-5; 9 bases agree with TRBD1. Trimming took 4 bases from V and 5 from J; bases not matched to a gene: 9. This CDR3 has 16 amino acids. Per germline, CDR1 LNHNV and CDR2 YYDKDF (reference sequence).

This clone was recorded only once. V and J are TRBV6-5 and TRBJ1-5; D is perhaps TRBD1 (6 bases). Trimming cost V 6 bases and J 4 bases, with 16 bases left between them. Germline-derived CDR1 and CDR2 are MNHEY and SVGAGI. The CDR3 is made up of 15 amino acids. The CDR3 protein is CASRISRGSNQPQHF. CDR3 sequence (DNA): TGTGCCAGCAGAATCTCCAGGGGATCAAATCAGCCCCAGCATTTT.

V usage is TRBV23-1 and J usage is TRBJ2-3, with D hard to call. TRBV23-1 is treated as an ORF (open reading frame) with a function not yet certain. The CDR3 consists of 16 residues. Trimming took off 2 bases at V and 1 base at J, with 13 bases between the two ends. CDR3 region: CASSQQEDPRTDTQYF. DNA for the CDR3: TGCGCCAGCAGTCAACAAGAGGATCCCCGCACAGATACGCAGTATTTT.

The table lists this clone with a few counts. The rearrangement links TRBV5-1 to TRBJ2-3, with a tentative D call TRBD2 (6 bases). V shed 0 bases and J shed 2 bases, with 13 bases lying between them. The CDR3 has 16 residues. Germline V gene lookup returns CDR1 SGHRS and CDR2 YFSETQ. CDR3 sequence (DNA): TGCGCCAGCAGCTTGGGAAGTAGCGGAGACACAGATACGCAGTATTTT. Translating it yields CASSLGSSGDTDTQYF. The variable domain in full, completed from reference TRBV5-1 and TRBJ2-3, reads KAGVTQTPRYLIKTRGQQVTLSCSPISGHRSVSWYQQTPGQGLQFLFEYFSETQRNKGNFPGRFSGRQFSNSRSEMNVSTLELGDSALYLCASSLGSSGDTDTQYFGPGTRLTVL.